This TCR beta chain was captured by sequencing in a study of T cells in Graves' hyperthyroidism and ophthalmopathy. Study information: Staff took peripheral blood when the initial diagnosis was made, before any treatment began. General observations from the study: Most clonotypes expanded in the thyroid (above 0.001) were also present in blood. Ophthalmopathy, which appeared later, was predicted by the model a median around 6.9 months before onset. Stable hyperthyroidism was separated from ophthalmopathy by a model based on 13 V-J features.

This clonotype was recorded at least ten times. The antigen remains unidentified. RNA transcripts yielded amplified TCR beta CDR3 regions. A set of HTBI primers served as the primers for a first-round RT-PCR of the TCR CDR3. Using its own MiXCR run on the multiplex PCR reads, TCRdb lists one record per CDR3 protein. Of 350,000 to 450,000 distinct CDR3 sequences in the sample, roughly an eighth were seen once. The CDR3 has 15 residues. The ends lost 5 bases at V and 2 bases at J; junction bases unmatched: 7. Germline V lookup: CDR1 SGHDT, CDR2 YYEEEE. Source material: blood. This TCR was recovered from a man in his fifties with Graves' ophthalmopathy. The chain carries TRBV5-6 and TRBJ2-5; 9 bases match TRBD2. CDR3 in amino acids: CASSTGLATQETQYF. CDR3 nucleotides: TGTGCCAGCAGTACGGGACTAGCTACACAAGAGACCCAGTACTTC. Combining the CDR3 with reference TRBV5-6 and TRBJ2-5 gives the whole variable domain DAGVTQSPTHLIKTRGQQVTLRCSPKSGHDTVSWYQQALGQGPQFIFQYYEEEERQRGNFPDRFSGHQFPNYSSELNVNALLLGDSALYLCASSTGLATQETQYFGPGTRLLVL.